A selection of T cell receptor beta chains follows, all from one sample in a study of T cell changes during pregnancy in multiple sclerosis. Assay: immunoSEQ multiplex PCR; the TCRdb copy retains only in-frame clones and omits some. The sample lists about 34,000 clones; about nine tenths were seen once. The source material was CD8+ T cells from peripheral blood mononuclear cells, sampled in the second trimester of pregnancy. The receptors were sampled from a female donor with multiple sclerosis, enrolled in a pregnancy study. Each CDR3 is given with its conserved first and last residue. Fields, in order: clone size, J gene, V gene, D gene, CDR3 DNA, CDR3 protein. A D gene is named only where the DNA matches it firmly. Only some rows state a clone size, as once, few, many or a class for expanded clones.

- | TRBJ1-2 | TRBV5-4 | - | TGTGCCAGCAGCTTGTTCGGGTGGCAATTCCTCTATGGCTACACCTTC | CASSLFGWQFLYGYTF
- | TRBJ2-7 | TRBV11-2 | TRBD2 | TGTGCCAGCAGAGCGGGAGGTTTCTCCTACGAGCAGTACTTC | CASRAGGFSYEQYF
- | TRBJ1-3 | TRBV5-5 | TRBD1 | TGTGCCAGCAGCTGGGCGAATACAGGGGCTGGAAACACCATATATTTT | CASSWANTGAGNTIYF
- | TRBJ1-5 | TRBV4-2 | TRBD1 | TGTGCCAGCAGCCCCCAAGAGGGACAGGGTATGCAGCCCCAGCATTTT | CASSPQEGQGMQPQHF
- | TRBJ1-5 | TRBV27 | - | TGTGCCAGCAGTAACAGGGCTTATAGCAATCAGCCCCAGCATTTT | CASSNRAYSNQPQHF
- | TRBJ1-2 | TRBV4-1 | TRBD1 | TGCGCCAGCAGCCGTCAGGGGGCCAGTGGCTACACCTTC | CASSRQGASGYTF
once | TRBJ2-1 | TRBV19 | - | TGTGCCAGTAGTTATCCAGGTTTATACAATGAGCAGTTCTTC | CASSYPGLYNEQFF
- | TRBJ1-1 | TRBV5-1 | - | TGCGCCAGCAGCTTGTTCAGGATGAACACTGAAGCTTTCTTT | CASSLFRMNTEAFF
- | TRBJ2-1 | TRBV6-5 | TRBD1 | TGTGCCACAGGATCCGGGACAGGGCCGGCTGAGCAGTTCTTC | CATGSGTGPAEQFF
- | TRBJ2-3 | TRBV5-6 | - | TGTGCCAGCACCCTGAGCTCCTGGGTAGGGCTGAGGGCAGATACGCAGTATTTT | CASTLSSWVGLRADTQYF
- | TRBJ1-5 | TRBV6-6 | - | TGTGCCAGCAGTTCGTACTGGAATCAGCCCCAGCATTTT | CASSSYWNQPQHF
- | TRBJ2-7 | TRBV11-2 | - | TGTGCCAGCAGCCCTCGACATAGGGGCTCCTACGAGCAGTACTTC | CASSPRHRGSYEQYF
- | TRBJ2-1 | TRBV10-1 | - | TGCGCCAGCTCTCGGGTGGGAGAGGAGCAGTTCTTC | CASSRVGEEQFF
- | TRBJ2-3 | TRBV6-1 | - | TGTGCCAGCAGTGCATGGGGCCCAGGGGACACAGATACGCAGTATTTT | CASSAWGPGDTDTQYF
once | TRBJ2-4 | TRBV12-5 | TRBD1 | TGTGCTAGTGCCGAAAGACCGAGGGACAGCAAAAACATTCAGTACTTC | CASAERPRDSKNIQYF
- | TRBJ2-3 | TRBV4-3 | - | TGCGCCAGCAGCCAACGCGGGTACACAGATACGCAGTATTTT | CASSQRGYTDTQYF
- | TRBJ2-2 | TRBV6-6 | TRBD2 | TGTGCCAGCAGTCTAGCGGGAGTAAGCGGGGAGCTGTTTTTT | CASSLAGVSGELFF
- | TRBJ2-1 | TRBV9 | - | TGTGCCAGCAGCGTCCTCCCGGTAAATGAGCAGTTCTTC | CASSVLPVNEQFF
- | TRBJ2-7 | TRBV27 | TRBD2 | TGTGCCAGCAGTCCTTCTAGCGGGGAATACACCTACGAGCAGTACTTC | CASSPSSGEYTYEQYF
once | TRBJ1-1 | TRBV6-5 | - | TGTGCCAGCAGTTACTCATCCATGAACACTGAAGCTTTCTTT | CASSYSSMNTEAFF
- | TRBJ2-2 | TRBV27 | - | TGTGCCAGCAGTTTCGGGCAGGGGAACACCGGGGAGCTGTTTTTT | CASSFGQGNTGELFF
- | TRBJ2-7 | TRBV9 | TRBD2 | TGTGCCAGCAGCCCCCATCGGGGGAGGGGCTTAGAGCAGTACTTC | CASSPHRGRGLEQYF
once | TRBJ2-7 | TRBV4-1 | TRBD2 | TGCGCCAGCAGCCAAGAGGGGACTAGCGAGACGCAGTACTTC | CASSQEGTSETQYF
- | TRBJ2-7 | TRBV16 | - | TGTGCCAGCAGCCAAGCAGGGCGGCCCTACGAGCAGTACTTC | CASSQAGRPYEQYF